These 12 T cell receptor beta chains share one sample of origin, sequenced in a study of Graves' ophthalmopathy and Graves' hyperthyroidism. Amplification of TCR beta CDR3 regions used RNA transcripts. RT-PCR was first run with HTBI primers, then multiplex PCR in a second round. In TCRdb, the multiplex PCR reads were re-called with MiXCR into one record per CDR3 protein. This sample has under 350,000 distinct CDR3 sequences, with roughly a sixth found just once. Sequences were obtained from peripheral blood. Receptors originate from an adult man with Graves' ophthalmopathy.

This clonotype was recorded many times. This chain links TRBV7-8 with TRBJ2-7, with D perhaps given as TRBD1 or TRBD2 (5 bases each). Germline CDR1 is SGHVS and CDR2 is FQNEAQ. The ends were cut back, 2 bases at V and 2 bases at J, with 16 bases in the middle. The CDR3 contains 16 residues. The CDR3 reads CASSLSIRDGPYEQYF. Here the CDR3 DNA reads TGTGCCAGCAGCTTATCGATCCGGGACGGACCCTACGAGCAGTACTTC.

The DNA for the CDR3 is TGTGCCAGCCAACTGGTGTGGGGTTCACCCCTCCACTTT. This sequence encodes CASQLVWGSPLHF. The chain uses TRBV12-3 or TRBV12-4 and TRBJ1-6; D remains ambiguous. Trimming removed 8 bases from V and 9 bases from J, with 14 bases in between. CDR3 size: 13 residues.

This clonotype showed up many times. J is TRBJ2-2 and V is TRBV5-1; TRBD2 agrees at 7 bases. V dropped 4 bases and J dropped 2; count of bases not matched to a gene: 5. There are 15 residues in the CDR3. Germline CDR1 and CDR2: SGHRS and YFSETQ. The DNA of the CDR3 is TGCGCCAGCAGCGAGGCTAGCGGCAACACCGGGGAGCTGTTTTTT. Encoded protein: CASSEASGNTGELFF.

The table lists this clonotype with many counts. The junction departs from the called germline gene at one end, perhaps through a read error. The chain couples TRBV7-2 to TRBJ1-1; 8 nucleotides agree with TRBD1. The CDR3 spans 14 residues. Germline V gives CDR1 SGHTA, CDR2 FQGNSA. DNA for the CDR3: TGTGCCAGCAGCCCGGGACAGGCCAGCACTGAAGTTTTCTTT. Protein product: CASSPGQASTEVFF.

The rearrangement uses TRBV6-5 and TRBJ1-5; TRBD1 is a possible D gene (6 bases). This CDR3 is built from 14 residues. The ends were cut back, 2 bases at V and 3 bases at J, with 8 bases in the middle. Looked up from germline, CDR1 is MNHEY and CDR2 is SVGAGI. CDR3 coding DNA: TGTGCCAGCAGTTACGAGGGGGTCAATCAGCCCCAGCATTTT. Protein sequence: CASSYEGVNQPQHF.

This clonotype was seen many times. The chain joins TRBV7-2 to TRBJ2-3, with TRBD2 as a possible D gene (6 bases). Trimming removed 5 bases at V and 2 bases at J, with 17 bases between. CDR3 length equals 16 residues. CDR1 SGHTA and CDR2 FQGNSA come from the germline V gene. The CDR3 DNA follows: TGTGCCAGCAGCCCCCCGACTAGAGGGAACACAGATACGCAGTATTTT. This translates into CASSPPTRGNTDTQYF.

This clonotype was counted many times. This chain links TRBV7-9 with TRBJ1-6; D call uncertain. This CDR3 has 14 amino acids. V lost 6 bases, J lost 6 bases, and 12 bases lay in between. CDR1 SEHNR and CDR2 FQNEAQ come from the germline V gene (reference sequence). The CDR3 region has the DNA TGTGCCAGCAGTCTGATGCGGACTAATTCACCCCTCCACTTT. Translation: CASSLMRTNSPLHF.

In this sample, this clonotype turned up many times. The CDR3 nucleotides read TGTGCCAGCAGTTTATCCGGCAGCTATGGCTACACCTTC. As protein: CASSLSGSYGYTF. This sequence joins TRBV27 and TRBJ1-2; D is unresolved. This CDR3 has 13 amino acids. CDR1 and CDR2 (germline): MNHEY, SMNVEV (reference sequence). The V and J ends lost 0 bases and 4 bases respectively, with 6 bases between them.

This clonotype was detected ten times or more. The chain uses TRBV20-1 and TRBJ2-5, with TRBD2 identical over 8 bases. The CDR3 runs to 15 residues. Germline V gene data show CDR1 as DFQATT and CDR2 as SNEGSKA (reference sequence). The ends lost 3 bases at V and 5 bases at J; junction bases unmatched: 11. CDR3 DNA: TGCAGTGCTAGCCCCAACAGCGGGGGTGAGGAGACCCAGTACTTC. Its translation: CSASPNSGGEETQYF.

This clonotype was seen many times. The chain carries TRBV9 and TRBJ1-1; perhaps TRBD1 as D (6 bases). Trimming cost V 0 bases and J 3 bases, with 18 bases left between them. Germline CDR1 reads SGDLS; CDR2 reads YYNGEE. The CDR3 loop spans 17 amino acids. The CDR3 loop is CASSVAGGGAVDTEAFF. The CDR3 DNA reads as TGTGCCAGCAGCGTAGCGGGGGGCGGTGCTGTGGACACTGAAGCTTTCTTT.

This clonotype was counted many times. The chain carries TRBV20-1 and TRBJ2-7, with 11 bases that match TRBD2. Per the germline V gene, CDR1 is DFQATT and CDR2 is SNEGSKA (reference sequence). The junction had 12 bases not matched to a gene; V was cut back by 5 bases and J by 0 bases. The CDR3 sequence is 17 residues long. CDR3 nucleotides: TGCAGTGCTTCCCCGGGACTAGCGGCCGGGAGCTCCTACGAGCAGTACTTC. Translating it yields CSASPGLAAGSSYEQYF.

This clonotype was detected ten times or more. The rearrangement joins TRBV15 to TRBJ2-7, with 8 bases identical to TRBD1. Germline trimming cut 3 bases from V and 5 bases from J; bases unmatched to any gene: 6. Looked up from germline, CDR1 is LNHNV and CDR2 is YYDKDF (reference sequence). The length of the CDR3 is 14 residues. CDR3 region: CATSSRRGRDEQYF. Written as DNA, the CDR3 is TGTGCCACCAGCAGCCGCAGGGGGCGCGACGAGCAGTACTTC.